Below are 12 T cell receptor beta chains sequenced from a single sample in a study of T cells in Graves' hyperthyroidism and ophthalmopathy (dated by TCRdb to the late 2010s). Library creation used multiplex PCR. TCRdb names Illumina HiSeq 2000 as the instrument used. Amplification of TCR beta CDR3 regions was carried out from RNA transcripts. The first round of RT-PCR for the TCR CDR3 was performed with the HTBI primer set and the Qiagen OneStep RT-PCR kit. TCRdb reprocessed the public reads (quality trimming at Q25 with fastp, clone calling with MiXCR) and kept in-frame beta chains. Here each entry gathers all rows of one CDR3 protein and keeps the most common genes and DNA. Recorded for this sample are hundreds of thousands of distinct CDR3 sequences; roughly 20% of them occurred a single time. Under 35% of the sample lies in the top ten. Sequencing input: blood. The receptor set was obtained from a man in his thirties or forties with Graves' ophthalmopathy.

This clonotype was counted once. The chain uses TRBV20-1 and TRBJ1-5, with D possibly TRBD1 on 6 matching bases. Germline CDR1 and CDR2: DFQATT and SNEGSKA (reference sequence). The CDR3 is made up of 14 amino acids. V lost 3 bases and J lost 7, with 16 bases in between. CDR3 sequence reads: CSASSRGPKQPQHF. The DNA for the CDR3 is TGCAGTGCTAGCTCCAGGGGCCCTAAGCAGCCCCAGCATTTT.

There are many counts of this clonotype. This chain links TRBV5-6 with TRBJ1-1; TRBD1 aligns across 7 bases. The CDR3 totals 15 residues. J lost 1 base, V lost 5 bases, and 8 bases had no gene match. Germline assignment: CDR1 SGHDT and CDR2 YYEEEE. The CDR3 coding sequence is TGTGCCAGCAGTCCTTTGGGACAGAAGAACACTGAAGCTTTCTTT. It is translated as CASSPLGQKNTEAFF.

Remarks on this clonotype: This may arise from a read error, as a much more abundant clone is one base away. Likely a read error: the CDR3 ends without its conserved phenylalanine or tryptophan. The chain joins TRBV6-1 to TRBJ2-2; 11 bases line up with TRBD2. This CDR3 is built from 15 residues. Germline CDR1 MNHNS, CDR2 SASEGT. V lost 6 bases, J lost 0 bases, and 0 bases stayed unmatched. The CDR3 region has the DNA TGTGCCAGCAGACTAGCGGGAGCGAACACCGGGGAGCTGTTTCTT. It yields the protein CASRLAGANTGELFL.

The chain joins TRBV19 to TRBJ1-2; D ambiguous. Trimming took 3 bases from V and 3 from J, leaving 8 bases between them. Germline V CDR1 and CDR2: LNHDA, SQIVND (reference sequence). The CDR3 loop spans 13 amino acids. The CDR3 bases are TGTGCCAGTAGTATCAACAGCTACTATGGCTACACCTTC. Its protein is CASSINSYYGYTF. The whole variable domain, filled in from reference TRBV19 and TRBJ1-2, reads DGGITQSPKYLFRKEGQNVTLSCEQNLNHDAMYWYRQDPGQGLRLIYYSQIVNDFQKGDIAEGYSVSREKKESFPLTVTSAQKNPTAFYLCASSINSYYGYTFGSGTRLTVV.

This clonotype was counted between two and nine times. The genes are TRBV27 and TRBJ2-4; 7 positions agree with TRBD2. Germline CDR1 reads MNHEY; CDR2 reads SMNVEV (reference sequence). The V segment lost 3 bases and the J segment 0 bases; nucleotides outside the gene matches: 5. The CDR3 totals 16 residues. This CDR3 is CASSFSGSLAKNIQYF. The CDR3, as DNA: TGTGCCAGCAGTTTTAGCGGGTCTCTAGCCAAAAACATTCAGTACTTC.

The V and J genes are TRBV9 and TRBJ1-3; D gene unclear. The CDR3 has 15 residues. V was cut by 3 bases and J by 0 bases, with 10 bases left in between. Germline V lookup: CDR1 SGDLS, CDR2 YYNGEE. The CDR3 loop reads CASSASAGSGNTIYF. As DNA, the CDR3 is TGTGCCAGCAGCGCCTCGGCCGGCTCTGGAAACACCATATATTTT.

As regards this clonotype: A much larger clone lies a single base off, so this may be a read error. V usage is TRBV11-2 and J usage is TRBJ2-7; TRBD2 matches at 10 bases. The CDR3 totals 18 residues. CDR1 and CDR2 (germline): SGHAT, FQNNGV. CDR3 amino acids: CANSLDTASGSPSYEQYF. CDR3 bases: TGTGCCAACAGCTTAGATACGGCTAGCGGGAGTCCCTCCTACGAGCAGTACTTC.

CDR3 sequence reads: CASSASMGVLNTEAFF. In nucleotides, the CDR3 is TGTGCCAGCTCAGCATCGATGGGCGTCCTGAACACTGAAGCTTTCTTT. The V and J genes are TRBV18 and TRBJ1-1, with no clear D. The CDR3 loop spans 16 amino acids. Per germline, CDR1 KGHSH and CDR2 LQKENI. The V gene lost 5 bases and the J gene lost 0 bases, with 16 bases spanning the gap.

This rearrangement joins TRBV6-1 to TRBJ1-1, with D hard to call. With 6 bases removed from V and 1 base from J, the gap between germline ends came to 21 bases. Germline assignment: CDR1 MNHNS and CDR2 SASEGT. This CDR3 spans 17 amino acids. The CDR3 spells CASSVYRAERRNTEAFF. CDR3 coding DNA: TGTGCCAGCAGCGTATACCGGGCCGAGAGACGGAACACTGAAGCTTTCTTT.

Only one count was recorded for this clonotype. This rearrangement joins TRBV10-3 to TRBJ1-5; 7 bases are a match to TRBD1. The CDR3 length is 14 residues. Germline-derived CDR1 and CDR2 are ENHRY and SYGVKD. V shed 10 bases, J shed 3 bases, and the junction held 9 bases outside the gene matches. The CDR3 nucleotides read TGTGCCACCCCCGACAGGGAGGCCAATCAGCCCCAGCATTTT. As protein: CATPDREANQPQHF.

This clonotype was counted only a few times. V usage is TRBV14 and J usage is TRBJ1-3, with D tentatively TRBD1 (5 bases). CDR3 length: 14 amino acids. Germline V gene lookup returns CDR1 SGHDN and CDR2 FVKESK. With 6 bases removed from V and 0 bases from J, the gap between germline ends came to 9 bases. This chain's CDR3 is CASRPTVSGNTIYF. CDR3 coding DNA: TGTGCCAGCAGGCCGACAGTCTCTGGAAACACCATATATTTT.

This rearrangement joins TRBV10-3 to TRBJ2-3, with TRBD2 identical over 11 bases. Germline V gives CDR1 ENHRY, CDR2 SYGVKD. Unmatched junction bases numbered 2, after V lost 5 bases and J lost 1 base. The CDR3 is 15 residues long. The CDR3, as DNA: TGTGCCATCAGTCCACTAGCGGGAGGCACAGATACGCAGTATTTT. It is translated as CAISPLAGGTDTQYF.